What follows are 3 T cell receptor beta chains derived from one specimen sequenced in a study of control samples from healthy donors and cancer patients. TCRdb's table, derived via immunoSEQ multiplex PCR, lists solely in-frame clones and lacks some. The sample has some 200,000 clones; just under 95% are singletons. Sequenced sample: blood. The origin of the receptors is a man between 50 and 59 years old in good health.

This rearrangement joins TRBV3-1 (or the pseudogene TRBV3-2) to TRBJ2-3; no reliable D call. The CDR3 spans 16 residues. The germline CDR1 and CDR2 sequences are LGHDT and YNNKEL (reference sequence). Trimming pared 0 bases from V and 3 bases from J, leaving 13 bases between. The CDR3 is CASSQEGLRNTDTQYF. The CDR3 DNA sequence: TGTGCCAGCAGCCAAGAGGGCCTCCGCAATACAGATACGCAGTATTTT.

V and J are TRBV6-5 and TRBJ1-6; no clear D. This CDR3 contains 12 residues. Trimming stripped 7 bases from V and 13 bases from J, with 14 bases between. Germline values: CDR1 MNHEY, CDR2 SVGAGI. The chain's CDR3 is CASNRNREPLHF. The DNA of the CDR3 is TGTGCCAGCAATAGAAACCGGGAGCCCCTCCACTTT.

The chain joins TRBV21-1 to TRBJ2-7; no DNA check was done on the table's D call, TRBD1. TRBV21-1 is reported as a pseudogene. The CDR3 is made up of 13 amino acids. CDR3 bases: TGTGCCAGCATTGAGGGCAGGGGGTACGAGCAGTACTTC. This gives the protein CASIEGRGYEQYF.